This T cell receptor beta chain was identified in a study of T cell responses to AZD1222 COVID-19 vaccine. Study-level results: The repertoires were collected only after the peak T cell response.

The CDR3 covers 15 residues. Germline V gives CDR1 DFQATT, CDR2 SNEGSKA (reference sequence). Trimming cost V 3 bases and J 5 bases, with 19 bases left between them. The method was immunoSEQ multiplex PCR; TCRdb's version includes in-frame clones alone and lacks a portion of them. The data contain around 20,000 clones, about four fifths of them singletons. In regard to this clone: Its antigen is as yet unknown.

V usage is TRBV20-1 and J usage is TRBJ2-5; D may be TRBD1 (6 bases). This sequence was found in an adult who received the AZD1222 COVID-19 vaccine. The sample here was peripheral blood, taken 28 days after the second AZD1222 dose. Here the CDR3 DNA reads TGCAGTGCTAGTCCCGACCCAGGGGCATGGGAGACCCAGTACTTC. The encoded protein is CSASPDPGAWETQYF.